This paragraph reports one TCR beta chain. Its cognate antigen is unknown. The sample is drawn from a study of cytomegalovirus exposure and HLA in healthy donors. Study-level findings and limits: An analysis that was carried out later associated approximately 15,000 TCR beta sequences with HLA alleles at 0.05 false discovery rate.

The PCR had 60 Vbeta and 13 Jbeta primers. Libraries were prepared by immunoSEQ multiplex PCR; TCRdb keeps only in-frame clonotypes and omits some of them. The table has about 190,000 clones, approximately 80% seen once; the top ten hold about 1%. Germline V gene data show CDR1 as LGHNA and CDR2 as YSLEER. V was cut by 0 bases and J by 1 base, with 8 bases left in between. The CDR3 sequence is 15 residues long. Sequenced: PBMCs. V is TRBV4-3 and J is TRBJ2-3; D unclear. The TCR sequence derives from a woman between 40 and 55 years old in good health and CMV-seronegative. CDR3 in amino acids: CASSQEKSGTDTQYF. The CDR3 DNA sequence: TGCGCCAGCAGCCAAGAAAAGAGCGGCACAGATACGCAGTATTTT.